Presented here are 24 T cell receptor beta chains from one specimen sequenced in a study of blood T cell repertoires in COVID-19. Only in-frame clones appear in the TCRdb table, and some are missing; sequencing was by immunoSEQ multiplex PCR. The sample holds 70,000 to 75,000 clones, approximately 90% seen once. Material for sequencing was peripheral blood. All receptors come from a woman between 18 and 29 years old with acute or convalescent COVID-19.

The CDR3 DNA sequence: TGTGCCAGCAGCCGTAAGGACACCTCTGGAAACACCATATATTTT. It specifies CASSRKDTSGNTIYF. The V gene is TRBV7-9, the J gene TRBJ1-3, with TRBD1 as a possible D gene (5 bases). Per the germline V gene, CDR1 is SEHNR and CDR2 is FQNEAQ (reference sequence). This CDR3 spans 15 amino acids. The germline V and J ends were trimmed by 5 bases and 0 bases, with 11 bases remaining between them.

V and J are TRBV6-2 or TRBV6-3 and TRBJ2-1; 8 nucleotides match TRBD1. The J segment lost 5 bases and the V segment lost 6 bases, leaving 9 bases of the junction unmatched. The CDR3 sequence is 15 residues long. The germline gives CDR1 MNHEY, CDR2 SVGEGT. The CDR3: CASSDRGPDNNEQFF. DNA of the CDR3: TGTGCCAGCAGCGACAGGGGCCCCGACAACAATGAGCAGTTCTTC.

The genes are TRBV11-2 and TRBJ2-1, with 9 bases aligning to TRBD2. The CDR3 runs 18 residues. Germline lookup yields CDR1 SGHAT and CDR2 FQNNGV. With 5 bases clipped from V and 0 bases from J, the junction kept 11 bases outside the gene matches. The CDR3 bases are TGTGCCAGCAGCGTTTGGGAGCGGGAGGTCTACTCCTACAATGAGCAGTTCTTC. Its protein product is CASSVWEREVYSYNEQFF.

This chain connects TRBV27 to TRBJ2-1, with 9 nucleotides matching TRBD2. In germline, CDR1 is MNHEY, CDR2 SMNVEV (reference sequence). The trim removed 5 bases at V and 3 bases at J, leaving 5 bases unmatched. This CDR3 spans 15 amino acids. CDR3 DNA: TGTGCCAGCAGTAGTAGCGGGAGTATCTACAATGAGCAGTTCTTC. Protein: CASSSSGSIYNEQFF.

CDR3 nucleotides: TGTGCCAGCAGTTTCCTAGCGGATACGCAGTATTTT. Amino acid sequence: CASSFLADTQYF. The chain carries TRBV6-5 and TRBJ2-3; the D gene is possibly TRBD2 (6 bases). The CDR3 contains 12 residues. Looked up from germline, CDR1 is MNHEY and CDR2 is SVGAGI. Trimming left V 4 bases short and J 6 bases short, with 8 bases between.

This chain connects TRBV19 to TRBJ1-2; maybe TRBD1 (5 bases). The CDR3 has 14 amino acids. Trimming shortened V by 4 bases and J by 8 bases, and 17 bases separated the two germline ends. Per germline, CDR1 LNHDA and CDR2 SQIVND (reference sequence). The CDR3 protein is CASSRRDLLFGYTF. The CDR3 DNA reads as TGTGCCAGTAGTAGGAGGGACCTCCTTTTCGGCTACACCTTC.

The gene calls are TRBV11-3 and TRBJ2-5; tentative D call: TRBD1 (6 bases). V gave up 5 bases and J gave up 1 base, with 14 bases separating them. Germline CDR1 is SGHNT and CDR2 is YENEEA. CDR3 length equals 15 residues. The CDR3, as DNA: TGTGCCAGCAGCCGAGGGAGAGGGGGCCAAGAGACCCAGTACTTC. Its protein is CASSRGRGGQETQYF. Full variable domain (outside the CDR3, taken from reference TRBV11-3 and TRBJ2-5): EAGVVQSPRYKIIEKKQPVAFWCNPISGHNTLYWYLQNLGQGPELLIRYENEEAVDDSQLPKDRFSAERLKGVDSTLKIQPAELGDSAVYLCASSRGRGGQETQYFGPGTRLLVL.

The chain combines TRBV5-6 with TRBJ2-1, with a weak D call TRBD1 (5 bases). The CDR3 loop spans 15 amino acids. Trimming left V 4 bases short and J 6 bases short, with 17 bases between. Germline loops: CDR1 SGHDT, CDR2 YYEEEE. The CDR3 nucleotides read TGTGCCAGCAGCCCCCGTGGCAGGGTAGGCAATGAGCAGTTCTTC. Translating gives CASSPRGRVGNEQFF.

This clone was seen only once. The chain recombines TRBV20-1 with TRBJ2-3, with 7 bases fitting TRBD2. After removal of 5 bases from V and 7 bases from J, the junction contained 3 bases not matched to a gene. The germline V gene has CDR1 DFQATT and CDR2 SNEGSKA (reference sequence). The CDR3 sequence is 11 residues long. The DNA for the CDR3 is TGCAGTGCTGGCGGGGGATATACGCAGTATTTT. It is translated as CSAGGGYTQYF.

The chain combines TRBV27 with TRBJ1-1; D possibly corresponds to TRBD1 (5 bases). V shed 2 bases and J shed 4 bases, with 11 bases lying between them. Per the germline V gene, CDR1 is MNHEY and CDR2 is SMNVEV (reference sequence). The CDR3 has 14 amino acids. The CDR3: CASSLMGGRTEAFF. The CDR3 bases are TGTGCCAGCAGTTTAATGGGGGGTCGCACTGAAGCTTTCTTT.

The chain links TRBV19 to TRBJ1-5; D perhaps matches TRBD1 (6 bases). The V end lost 3 bases, the J end lost 7 bases, and 13 bases lay between the germline ends. The CDR3 has 14 amino acids. Per the germline V gene, CDR1 is LNHDA and CDR2 is SQIVND (reference sequence). CDR3 coding DNA: TGTGCCAGTAGTATCCCGGGACAAATACAGCCCCAGCATTTT. Amino acids: CASSIPGQIQPQHF.

The chain has TRBV29-1 and TRBJ1-1; 11 nucleotides align to TRBD1. This CDR3 spans 12 amino acids. The V gene end was trimmed by 5 bases and the J gene end by 5 bases; junction bases not matched to a gene: 1. The germline V gene encodes CDR1 SQVTM and CDR2 ANQGSEA. The CDR3 is CSVRDRGTEAFF. The CDR3 DNA is TGCAGCGTTCGGGACAGGGGGACTGAAGCTTTCTTT.

The chain links TRBV7-2 to TRBJ2-7; 13 bases map to TRBD2. Trimming cost V 5 bases and J 3 bases; bases outside gene matches: 4. The CDR3 covers 15 residues. CDR1 is SGHTA, CDR2 FQGNSA, per germline. The CDR3 DNA is TGTGCCAGCAGCACTAGGACTAGCGGGAGCTACGAGCAGTACTTC. It translates to CASSTRTSGSYEQYF.

V gene TRBV23-1 combines with J gene TRBJ2-6, with D tentatively TRBD1 (6 bases). TRBV23-1 is an ORF, with its function uncertain. V shed 0 bases and J shed 0 bases, with 15 bases lying between them. CDR3 length equals 19 residues. The CDR3 nucleotides read TGCGCCAGCAGTCAATCGAAGGCAGGGGTCCCCTCTGGGGCCAACGTCCTGACTTTC. Its protein product is CASSQSKAGVPSGANVLTF.

The rearrangement links TRBV4-1 to TRBJ2-1; TRBD1 matches at 10 bases. Trimming at V came to 3 bases and at J to 8 bases, leaving 4 bases not matched to a gene. This CDR3 contains 14 residues. Germline V gives CDR1 MGHRA, CDR2 YSYEKL. The CDR3 nucleotides read TGCGCCAGCAGCCATGGGACAGGGGCGGATGAGCAGTTCTTC. It codes for CASSHGTGADEQFF.

This clone was counted a single time. The rearrangement links TRBV28 to TRBJ1-5, with 8 bases that match TRBD1. The CDR3 contains 20 residues. Germline loops: CDR1 MDHEN, CDR2 SYDVKM. The V and J ends lost 4 bases and 0 bases, in that order; junction bases with no gene match: 17. CDR3 bases: TGTGCCAGCAGTTCACGGGCAGGGGGCGAGATAATAGTTAGCAATCAGCCCCAGCATTTT. Its protein product is CASSSRAGGEIIVSNQPQHF.

The chain recombines TRBV28 with TRBJ1-5, with 8 bases identical to TRBD1. CDR1 and CDR2 (germline): MDHEN, SYDVKM. V shed 8 bases, J shed 5 bases, and the junction held 8 bases outside the gene matches. This CDR3 comprises 14 residues. CDR3 in DNA: TGTGCCAGCGGTCGGGGACAGGTGGATCAGCCCCAGCATTTT. Protein: CASGRGQVDQPQHF.

The gene calls are TRBV6-5 and TRBJ1-4, with 8 nucleotides matching TRBD1. Germline CDR1 and CDR2: MNHEY and SVGAGI. Trimming removed 4 bases from V and 2 bases from J; junction bases left unmatched: 3. CDR3 length: 15 amino acids. DNA of the CDR3: TGTGCCAGCAGTTTGACAGGGGCGACTAATGAAAAACTGTTTTTT. Translation: CASSLTGATNEKLFF.

The chain links TRBV3-1 (or the pseudogene TRBV3-2) to TRBJ1-2; D may be TRBD1 (6 bases). CDR1 is LGHDT, CDR2 YNNKEL, per germline (reference sequence). Trimming stripped 4 bases from V and 4 bases from J, with 19 bases between. The length of the CDR3 is 16 residues. The CDR3 region is CASSREPGGALYGYTF. In DNA form, the CDR3 reads TGTGCCAGCAGCCGGGAGCCGGGGGGCGCCCTCTATGGCTACACCTTC.

The J gene is TRBJ1-1, the V gene TRBV5-1; a weak D match, TRBD1 (5 bases). The CDR3 consists of 17 residues. Deletions cut 4 bases from V and 4 bases from J, with 23 bases between. Germline loops: CDR1 SGHRS, CDR2 YFSETQ. CDR3 amino acids: CASSPGLQLGRSTEAFF. As DNA, the CDR3 is TGCGCCAGCAGCCCGGGACTCCAACTAGGGCGGTCCACTGAAGCTTTCTTT.

The J gene is TRBJ1-3, the V gene TRBV24-1; a possible D gene is TRBD1 (6 bases). V was trimmed by 12 bases and J by 3 bases, leaving 11 bases between them. CDR3 length: 12 residues. Germline-derived CDR1 and CDR2 are KGHDR and SFDVKD. In nucleotides, the CDR3 is TGTGCCCCTCGACAGGTTGGAAACACCATATATTTT. Amino acid sequence: CAPRQVGNTIYF.

The chain couples TRBV28 to TRBJ1-1; weak D call: TRBD1 (5 bases). The CDR3 is 15 residues long. CDR1 and CDR2 (germline): MDHEN, SYDVKM. V lost 5 bases and J 6 bases, leaving 19 bases between the germline ends. CDR3 in amino acids: CASSGSWVGRPEAFF. Written as DNA, the CDR3 is TGTGCCAGCAGTGGTTCTTGGGTGGGGCGCCCTGAAGCTTTCTTT.

The chain joins TRBV5-1 to TRBJ2-1; D perhaps matches TRBD1 (6 bases). V lost 5 bases and J 0 bases, leaving 9 bases between the germline ends. The CDR3 has 14 amino acids. Germline V gives CDR1 SGHRS, CDR2 YFSETQ. CDR3 nucleotide sequence: TGCGCCAGCAGAGCAGGGGACTCCTACAATGAGCAGTTCTTC. Encoded protein: CASRAGDSYNEQFF.

V gene TRBV6-4 combines with J gene TRBJ2-1; 13 bases line up with TRBD2. Germline V lookup: CDR1 MRHNA, CDR2 SNTAGT. With 2 bases clipped from V and 0 bases from J, the junction kept 7 bases outside the gene matches. The CDR3 consists of 19 residues. The CDR3 DNA follows: TGTGCCAGCAGTGACAAAGGGACTAGCGGGAAGAGCTCCTACAATGAGCAGTTCTTC. Encoded protein: CASSDKGTSGKSSYNEQFF.